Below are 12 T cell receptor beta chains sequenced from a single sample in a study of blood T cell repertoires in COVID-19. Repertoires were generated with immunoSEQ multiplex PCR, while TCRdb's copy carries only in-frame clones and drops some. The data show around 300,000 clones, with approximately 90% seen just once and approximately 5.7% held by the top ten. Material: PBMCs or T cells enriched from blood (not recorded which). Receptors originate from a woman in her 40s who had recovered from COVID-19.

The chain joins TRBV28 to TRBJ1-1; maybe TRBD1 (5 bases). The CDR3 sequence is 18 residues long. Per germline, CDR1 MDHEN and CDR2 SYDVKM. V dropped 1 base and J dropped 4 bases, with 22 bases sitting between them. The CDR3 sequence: CASSLLGRVASAPTEAFF. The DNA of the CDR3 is TGTGCCAGCAGTTTATTGGGCAGGGTAGCCTCAGCCCCCACTGAAGCTTTCTTT.

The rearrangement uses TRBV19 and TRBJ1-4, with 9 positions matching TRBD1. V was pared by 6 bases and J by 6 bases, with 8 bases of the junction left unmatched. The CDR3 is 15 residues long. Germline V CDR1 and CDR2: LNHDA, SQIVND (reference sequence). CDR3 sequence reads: CASRSQQGAHEKLFF. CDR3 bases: TGTGCCAGTAGGTCACAACAGGGGGCACATGAAAAACTGTTTTTT.

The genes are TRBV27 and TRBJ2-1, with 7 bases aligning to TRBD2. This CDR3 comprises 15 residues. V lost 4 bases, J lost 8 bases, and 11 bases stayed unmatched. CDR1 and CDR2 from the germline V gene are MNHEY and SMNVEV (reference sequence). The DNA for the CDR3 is TGTGCCAGCAGTTGGCCAGGAACTAGCGCATATGAGCAGTTCTTC. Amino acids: CASSWPGTSAYEQFF.

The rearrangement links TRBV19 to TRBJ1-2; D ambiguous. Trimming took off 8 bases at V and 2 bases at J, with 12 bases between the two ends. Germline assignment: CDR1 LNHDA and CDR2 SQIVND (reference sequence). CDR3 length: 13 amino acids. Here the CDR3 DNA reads TGTGCCAGTTTTACGGGTTTCAACTATGGCTACACCTTC. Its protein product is CASFTGFNYGYTF.

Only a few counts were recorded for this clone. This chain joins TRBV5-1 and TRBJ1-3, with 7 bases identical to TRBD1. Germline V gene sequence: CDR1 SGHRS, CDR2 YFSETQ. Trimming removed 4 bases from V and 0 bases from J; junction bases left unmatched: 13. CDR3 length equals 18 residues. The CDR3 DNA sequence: TGCGCCAGCAGCCCGGGACAGCCTGATTCTCTCTCTGGAAACACCATATATTTT. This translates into CASSPGQPDSLSGNTIYF. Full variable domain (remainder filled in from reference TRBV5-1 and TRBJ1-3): KAGVTQTPRYLIKTRGQQVTLSCSPISGHRSVSWYQQTPGQGLQFLFEYFSETQRNKGNFPGRFSGRQFSNSRSEMNVSTLELGDSALYLCASSPGQPDSLSGNTIYFGEGSWLTVV.

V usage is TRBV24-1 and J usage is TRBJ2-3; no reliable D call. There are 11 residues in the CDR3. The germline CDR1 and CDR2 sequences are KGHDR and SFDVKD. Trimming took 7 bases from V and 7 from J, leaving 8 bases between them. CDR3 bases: TGTGCCACCAGCTCCCAGAATACGCAGTATTTT. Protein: CATSSQNTQYF.

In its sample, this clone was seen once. The CDR3 nucleotides read TGCGCCAGCAGTGAGGGGGGCCATGGAGGAGAGACCCAGTACTTC. Translation gives CASSEGGHGGETQYF. V and J are TRBV10-2 and TRBJ2-5, with D maybe TRBD1 (6 bases). With 2 bases removed from V and 4 bases from J, the gap between germline ends came to 14 bases. The CDR3 covers 15 residues. Germline V CDR1 and CDR2: WSHSY, SAAADI.

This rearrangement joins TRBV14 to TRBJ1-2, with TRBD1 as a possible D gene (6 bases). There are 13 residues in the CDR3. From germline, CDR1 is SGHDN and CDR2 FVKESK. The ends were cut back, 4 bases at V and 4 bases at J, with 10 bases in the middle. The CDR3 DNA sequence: TGTGCCAGCAGCCTCGGACAGAGCTATGGCTACACCTTC. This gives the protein CASSLGQSYGYTF.

The CDR3 spells CASSRGGEGEQFF. DNA of the CDR3: TGCGCCAGCAGCCGCGGTGGTGAGGGTGAGCAGTTCTTC. This chain uses TRBV4-3 with TRBJ2-1; TRBD2 might be the D (5 bases). Germline V CDR1 and CDR2: LGHNA, YSLEER. This CDR3 region has 13 residues. Deletions cut 4 bases from V and 9 bases from J, with 13 bases between.

CDR3 sequence reads: CASSHKTSRGDTQYF. In DNA form, the CDR3 reads TGTGCCAGCAGCCACAAGACTAGCCGGGGAGATACGCAGTATTTT. The rearrangement uses TRBV7-8 and TRBJ2-3; 7 positions match TRBD2. The germline gives CDR1 SGHVS, CDR2 FQNEAQ. V lost 5 bases, J lost 5 bases, and 10 bases stayed unmatched. The CDR3 loop spans 15 amino acids.

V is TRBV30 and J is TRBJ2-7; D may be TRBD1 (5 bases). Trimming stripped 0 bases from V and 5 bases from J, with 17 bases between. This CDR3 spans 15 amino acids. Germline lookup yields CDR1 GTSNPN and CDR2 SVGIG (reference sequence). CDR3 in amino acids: CAWSVRLGPLNEQYF. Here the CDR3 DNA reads TGTGCCTGGAGTGTACGATTGGGGCCTTTGAACGAGCAGTACTTC.

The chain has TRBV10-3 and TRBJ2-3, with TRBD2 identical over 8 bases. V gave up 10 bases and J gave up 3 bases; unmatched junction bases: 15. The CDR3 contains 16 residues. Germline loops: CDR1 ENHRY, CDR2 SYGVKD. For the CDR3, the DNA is TGTGCCACTCATGATCCGGGACTAGAGGGGACAGATACGCAGTATTTT. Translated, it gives CATHDPGLEGTDTQYF.